These 20 T cell receptor beta chains were sequenced from one sample in a study of T cell changes during pregnancy in multiple sclerosis. TCRdb's copy holds only in-frame clones and misses some; the assay was immunoSEQ multiplex PCR. Among under 85,000 clones listed, more than 80% were seen once. The sequencing here drew on CD4+ T cells from peripheral blood mononuclear cells, taken before pregnancy. The receptors here all came from a female donor with multiple sclerosis, enrolled in a pregnancy study.

The chain combines TRBV5-5 with TRBJ2-3; D unresolved. V lost 0 bases and J lost 3, with 14 bases in between. From germline, CDR1 is SGHKS and CDR2 YYEKEE (reference sequence). CDR3 length: 16 residues. The DNA of the CDR3 is TGTGCCAGCAGCTTGGCCCCTACAGTTCCAACAGATACGCAGTATTTT. Amino acids: CASSLAPTVPTDTQYF.

The J gene is TRBJ1-1, the V gene TRBV27; D gene ambiguous. The CDR3 contains 14 residues. Trimming left V 3 bases short and J 0 bases short, with 8 bases between. Germline V CDR1 and CDR2: MNHEY, SMNVEV (reference sequence). The CDR3 loop reads CASSLRGLNTEAFF. The CDR3 coding sequence is TGTGCCAGCAGTTTGCGCGGGCTGAACACTGAAGCTTTCTTT.

This chain links TRBV5-6 with TRBJ2-7; TRBD2 matches at 7 bases. V was clipped by 4 bases and J by 4 bases; unmatched bases: 8. This CDR3 region has 14 residues. Germline assignment: CDR1 SGHDT and CDR2 YYEEEE. CDR3 residues: CASSMGGPRYEQYF. In DNA, the CDR3 is TGTGCCAGCAGCATGGGAGGGCCAAGGTACGAGCAGTACTTC.

The chain carries TRBV6-5 and TRBJ1-1; 11 positions agree with TRBD1. The germline CDR1 and CDR2 sequences are MNHEY and SVGAGI. This CDR3 has 14 residues. With 5 bases clipped from V and 4 bases from J, the junction kept 3 bases outside the gene matches. The CDR3: CASSRTGGGTEAFF. For the CDR3, the DNA is TGTGCCAGCAGTCGGACAGGGGGCGGCACTGAAGCTTTCTTT.

This rearrangement joins TRBV19 to TRBJ2-3, with 8 nucleotides matching TRBD2. With V trimmed by 7 bases and J by 2 bases, 11 bases remained unmatched. The germline V gene has CDR1 LNHDA and CDR2 SQIVND (reference sequence). This CDR3 is 16 amino acids long. The CDR3, as DNA: TGTGCCAGTACCGCCGGGACTAGACCGTCCACAGATACGCAGTATTTT. Residues: CASTAGTRPSTDTQYF.

The CDR3 nucleotides are TGTGCCAGCAGCCCCCGACAGGAACAGACTGAGCAGTTCTTC. This translates into CASSPRQEQTEQFF. The rearrangement links TRBV5-4 to TRBJ2-1, with D perhaps TRBD1 (6 bases). The CDR3 totals 14 residues. The germline V gene has CDR1 SGHNT and CDR2 YYREEE (reference sequence). V was clipped by 4 bases and J by 9 bases, with 17 bases between them.

The chain has TRBV9 and TRBJ2-2; 11 bases line up with TRBD2. Germline CDR1 and CDR2: SGDLS and YYNGEE. Trimming took 4 bases from V and 4 from J; bases not matched to a gene: 3. This CDR3 has 15 residues. The CDR3 loop reads CASSTGLAVTGELFF. The CDR3 DNA is TGTGCCAGCAGCACGGGACTAGCGGTCACCGGGGAGCTGTTTTTT.

The chain has TRBV2 and TRBJ1-5; 9 nucleotides align to TRBD1. CDR3 length: 13 amino acids. Germline CDR1 is SNHLY and CDR2 is FYNNEI. Trimming at V came to 8 bases and at J to 7 bases, leaving 6 bases not matched to a gene. Written as DNA, the CDR3 is TGTGCCAGCGAACAGGGGGCGAGGCAGCCCCAGCATTTT. Protein: CASEQGARQPQHF.

The chain carries TRBV6-6 and TRBJ1-1; 8 bases are a match to TRBD1. Germline V gene lookup returns CDR1 MNHNY and CDR2 SVGAGI (reference sequence). The CDR3 length is 14 residues. V lost 7 bases to trimming and J lost 7 bases; unmatched junction nucleotides: 11. The CDR3 nucleotides are TGTGCCAGCACCCAAACCAGGGGGCTGGATGAAGCTTTCTTT. Protein product: CASTQTRGLDEAFF.

The chain joins TRBV4-2 to TRBJ2-1, with TRBD2 identical over 8 bases. The V and J ends lost 1 base and 5 bases, in that order; junction bases with no gene match: 13. Germline assignment: CDR1 LGHNA and CDR2 YNFKEQ. This CDR3 has 18 amino acids. The CDR3 DNA sequence: TGTGCCAGCAGCCAAGTGGGCCGGGGGGGAGGATCTAACAATGAGCAGTTCTTC. The encoded protein is CASSQVGRGGGSNNEQFF.

The chain recombines TRBV28 with TRBJ2-2; D perhaps matches TRBD1 (5 bases). V lost 7 bases to trimming and J lost 7 bases, with 16 bases between them. Germline V gene lookup returns CDR1 MDHEN and CDR2 SYDVKM. The CDR3 contains 14 residues. In nucleotides, the CDR3 is TGTGCCAGCAACGACGACGACAGCCTCGGGGAGCTGTTTTTT. Protein: CASNDDDSLGELFF. The entire variable domain, with the rest obtained from reference TRBV28 and TRBJ2-2, is as follows: DVKVTQSSRYLVKRTGEKVFLECVQDMDHENMFWYRQDPGLGLRLIYFSYDVKMKEKGDIPEGYSVSREKKERFSLILESASTNQTSMYLCASNDDDSLGELFFGEGSRLTVL.

The V call is TRBV7-7, the J call TRBJ2-3, with TRBD1 identical over 7 bases. In germline, CDR1 is SSHAT, CDR2 FNYEAQ (reference sequence). The CDR3 runs to 16 residues. After removal of 1 base from V and 5 bases from J, the junction contained 9 bases not matched to a gene. The CDR3 here is CASSLGVQGEIDTQYF. CDR3 DNA sequence: TGTGCCAGCAGCTTAGGGGTTCAGGGGGAGATAGATACGCAGTATTTT.

The chain recombines TRBV7-9 with TRBJ1-1, with D tentatively TRBD1 (6 bases). From germline, CDR1 is SEHNR and CDR2 FQNEAQ (reference sequence). The CDR3 runs 17 residues. The V end was cut by 2 bases, the J end by 4 bases, with 20 bases between. The CDR3: CASSLRTPVQGLTEAFF. The CDR3 nucleotides read TGTGCCAGCAGCTTACGTACCCCGGTACAGGGTCTCACTGAAGCTTTCTTT. Variable domain in full (rest from reference TRBV7-9 and TRBJ1-1): DTGVSQNPRHKITKRGQNVTFRCDPISEHNRLYWYRQTLGQGPEFLTYFQNEAQLEKSRLLSDRFSAERPKGSFSTLEIQRTEQGDSAMYLCASSLRTPVQGLTEAFFGQGTRLTVV.

In DNA form, the CDR3 reads TGTGCCAGCAGCCAAGAGATGAAGAAGTACGAGCAGTACTTC. Its translation: CASSQEMKKYEQYF. The chain couples TRBV4-2 to TRBJ2-5; D remains unclear. TRBJ2-7 explains the end of the DNA better; the J call may be wrong. This CDR3 comprises 14 residues. Per the germline V gene, CDR1 is LGHNA and CDR2 is YNFKEQ.

The rearrangement links TRBV7-2 to TRBJ2-3; D unresolved. Trimming removed 5 bases at V and 3 bases at J, with 9 bases between. Germline values: CDR1 SGHTA, CDR2 FQGNSA. The CDR3 extends over 13 amino acids. CDR3 residues: CASSNYYTDTQYF. In DNA, the CDR3 is TGTGCCAGCAGCAATTACTATACAGATACGCAGTATTTT.

This clone occurred once. The rearrangement links TRBV5-1 to TRBJ1-1; a weak D match, TRBD1 (5 bases). Germline V gene sequence: CDR1 SGHRS, CDR2 YFSETQ. Trimming removed 0 bases at V and 1 base at J, with 7 bases between. CDR3 size: 14 residues. The CDR3 nucleotides read TGCGCCAGCAGCTTGGTCCAGGGGAACACTGAAGCTTTCTTT. This encodes CASSLVQGNTEAFF.

The V call is TRBV18, the J call TRBJ1-4, with TRBD1 identical over 7 bases. Germline values: CDR1 KGHSH, CDR2 LQKENI. The V and J ends lost 1 base and 5 bases, in that order; junction bases with no gene match: 13. CDR3 size: 18 residues. The CDR3 nucleotides read TGTGCCAGCTCACCACTCCCTCCCCGGACAGGATCGAATGAAAAACTGTTTTTT. Translation: CASSPLPPRTGSNEKLFF.

The V call is TRBV9, the J call TRBJ2-1; 10 positions agree with TRBD2. CDR3 length: 19 amino acids. Losses at the gene ends were 0 bases for V and 1 base for J; bases not matched to a gene: 10. Germline-derived CDR1 and CDR2 are SGDLS and YYNGEE. CDR3 region: CASSVAVRSGGASYNEQFF. The CDR3 DNA is TGTGCCAGCAGCGTAGCGGTAAGGAGCGGGGGGGCGTCCTACAATGAGCAGTTCTTC.

In nucleotides, the CDR3 is TGTGCCAGCAGCCGCACAGGGGGACCGGACGAGCAGTACTTC. Protein: CASSRTGGPDEQYF. The chain recombines TRBV5-4 with TRBJ2-7; 8 bases are a match to TRBD1. With V trimmed by 4 bases and J by 5 bases, 8 bases remained unmatched. The germline V gene encodes CDR1 SGHNT and CDR2 YYREEE (reference sequence). This CDR3 has 14 amino acids.

The chain has TRBV2 and TRBJ2-7; TRBD2 agrees at 7 bases. Trimming at V came to 8 bases and at J to 5 bases, leaving 6 bases not matched to a gene. Germline V lookup: CDR1 SNHLY, CDR2 FYNNEI. The CDR3 is made up of 12 amino acids. This chain's CDR3 is CASRGDDNEQYF. CDR3 coding DNA: TGTGCCAGCCGGGGGGATGACAACGAGCAGTACTTC.